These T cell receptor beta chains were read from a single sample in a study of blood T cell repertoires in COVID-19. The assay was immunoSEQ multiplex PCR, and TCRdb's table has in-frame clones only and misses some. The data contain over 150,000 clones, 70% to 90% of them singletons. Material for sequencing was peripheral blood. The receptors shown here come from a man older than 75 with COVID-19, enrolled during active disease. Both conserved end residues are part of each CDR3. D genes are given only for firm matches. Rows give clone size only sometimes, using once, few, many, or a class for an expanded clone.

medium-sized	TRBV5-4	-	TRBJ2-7	TGTGCCAGCAGCTTGGCGGGGGAGCAGTACTTC	CASSLAGEQYF
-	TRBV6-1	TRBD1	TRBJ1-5	TGTGCCAGCAGTGAAGCAGGAGGGGGCTATCAGCCCCAGCATTTT	CASSEAGGGYQPQHF
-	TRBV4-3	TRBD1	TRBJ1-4	TGCGCCAGCAGCCAAGAAAGTGGGACAGCGTTGGAAAAACTGTTTTTT	CASSQESGTALEKLFF
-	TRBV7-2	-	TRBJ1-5	TGTGCCAGCAGCTCCTATTTAGAGGATCAGCCCCAGCATTTT	CASSSYLEDQPQHF
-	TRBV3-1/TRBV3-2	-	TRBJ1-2	TGTGCCAGCAGCCAAGATCCCCGAGCGGGGCCGAGGGCATATGGCTACACCTTC	CASSQDPRAGPRAYGYTF
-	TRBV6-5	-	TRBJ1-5	TGTGCCAGCAGTTACTCGTACAGGGCTAGTCAGCCCCAGCATTTT	CASSYSYRASQPQHF
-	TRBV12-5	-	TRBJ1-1	TGTGCTAGTGGTTTGGTACTCTCCGTGCCGAACACTGAAGCTTTCTTT	CASGLVLSVPNTEAFF
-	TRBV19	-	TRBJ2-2	TGTGCCAGTAGTATAGCGCAGGGCAGATACACCGGGGAGCTGTTTTTT	CASSIAQGRYTGELFF
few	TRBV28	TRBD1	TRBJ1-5	TGTGCCAGCATTCCCGGACAGGGGGCTGCCACTAGCAATCAGCCCCAGCATTTT	CASIPGQGAATSNQPQHF
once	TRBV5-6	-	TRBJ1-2	TGTGCCAGCAGCCGACTAACCCGCGGGGACTATGGCTACACCTTC	CASSRLTRGDYGYTF
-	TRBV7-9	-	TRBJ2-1	TGTGCCAGCAGCTCCCGTGATGAGCAGTTCTTC	CASSSRDEQFF
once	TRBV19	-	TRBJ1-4	TGTGCCAGTAGTCTCAACCCTATCGCCTCTTCGGGTGAAAAACTGTTTTTT	CASSLNPIASSGEKLFF
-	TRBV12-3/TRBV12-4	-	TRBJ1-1	TGTGCCAGCACCCCCCCGGGGGGTACTGAAGCTTTCTTT	CASTPPGGTEAFF
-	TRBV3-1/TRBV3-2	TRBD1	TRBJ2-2	TGTGCCAGCAGCTCTACAGGGGTGGCCGGGGAGCTGTTTTTT	CASSSTGVAGELFF
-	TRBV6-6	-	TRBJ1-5	TGTGCCAGCAGCCCACAGGAGAGGCCCCAGCATTTT	CASSPQERPQHF
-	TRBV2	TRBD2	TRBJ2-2	TGTGCCAGCCGGCTCCAAAGCGGGGGGGCCGGCACCGGGGAGCTGTTTTTT	CASRLQSGGAGTGELFF
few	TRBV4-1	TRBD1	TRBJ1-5	TGCGCCAGCAGCCTGATTCCGGGACAGGGAAGTCAGCCCCAGCATTTT	CASSLIPGQGSQPQHF
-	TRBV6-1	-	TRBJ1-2	TGTGCCAGCAGTGAATCGGTCAACTATGGCTACACCTTC	CASSESVNYGYTF
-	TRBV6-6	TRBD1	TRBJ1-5	TGTGCCAGCAGATTGGGACAGATCCAGCCCCAGCATTTT	CASRLGQIQPQHF
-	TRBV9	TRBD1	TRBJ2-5	TGTGCCAGCAGCGCTAGACAGGGGTTGACGGAGACCCAGTACTTC	CASSARQGLTETQYF
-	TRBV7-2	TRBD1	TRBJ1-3	TGTGCCAGCAGCCTTACGGGACAGGGAATCTCTGGAAACACCATATATTTT	CASSLTGQGISGNTIYF
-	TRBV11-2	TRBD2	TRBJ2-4	TGTGCCAGCAGCTTAGGGGCGGGGGGGACTCTCCGTCGGTACTTC	CASSLGAGGTLRRYF
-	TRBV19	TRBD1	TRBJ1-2	TGTGCCAGTAGTCCCCGGGGGCCCGGACAGGATGGCTATGGCTACACCTTC	CASSPRGPGQDGYGYTF
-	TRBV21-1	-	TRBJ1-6	TGTGCCAGCAGCAAACCCCACAGATGCTCCTATAATTCACCCCTCCACTTT	CASSKPHRCSYNSPLHF
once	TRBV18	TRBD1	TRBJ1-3	TGTGCCAGCTCAGCGGACAGGGGACCTGGAAACACCATATATTTT	CASSADRGPGNTIYF
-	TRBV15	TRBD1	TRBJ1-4	TGTGCCACCAGCAGAGAAAGACAGGGGAAGGATGAAAAACTGTTTTTT	CATSRERQGKDEKLFF
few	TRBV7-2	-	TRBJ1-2	TGTGCCAGCAGCCCCGGGACACAAAATGGCTACACCTTC	CASSPGTQNGYTF
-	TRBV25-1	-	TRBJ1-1	TGTGCCAGCAGTGAAGTGGGAGGGGCTAACACTGAAGCTTTCTTT	CASSEVGGANTEAFF
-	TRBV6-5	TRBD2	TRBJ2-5	TGTGCCAGCAGACTACCTCCTGGTGCGGGGGGGGCCCAGTACTTC	CASRLPPGAGGAQYF
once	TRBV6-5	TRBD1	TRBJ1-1	TGTGCCAGTCGACAGGGATCCCCACACACTGAAGCTTTCTTT	CASRQGSPHTEAFF